A single T cell receptor (beta chain) is shown here with its context. The antigen remains unidentified. These data come from a study of T cells after yellow fever vaccination. Overall study results and limits: The CD4 compartment and the CD8 compartment contained a small share of clonotypes in common.

V gave up 0 bases and J gave up 7 bases, with 9 bases separating them. Germline loops: CDR1 SGHDT, CDR2 YYEEEE. The CDR3 has 13 residues. TCRdb processed the 5' RACE reads anew with MiXCR; each CDR3 protein has one entry. The sample shows some 240,000 distinct CDR3 sequences, roughly 3.7% of them seen only once. This receptor was obtained from a man younger than 30 who received the YFV17D yellow fever vaccine. The sequences come from PBMCs, collected 15 days after the yellow fever booster vaccination. The V call is TRBV5-6, the J call TRBJ2-3; D call uncertain. This CDR3 reads CASSLGPPNTQYF. The CDR3 DNA reads as TGTGCCAGCAGCTTGGGACCCCCAAATACGCAGTATTTT.